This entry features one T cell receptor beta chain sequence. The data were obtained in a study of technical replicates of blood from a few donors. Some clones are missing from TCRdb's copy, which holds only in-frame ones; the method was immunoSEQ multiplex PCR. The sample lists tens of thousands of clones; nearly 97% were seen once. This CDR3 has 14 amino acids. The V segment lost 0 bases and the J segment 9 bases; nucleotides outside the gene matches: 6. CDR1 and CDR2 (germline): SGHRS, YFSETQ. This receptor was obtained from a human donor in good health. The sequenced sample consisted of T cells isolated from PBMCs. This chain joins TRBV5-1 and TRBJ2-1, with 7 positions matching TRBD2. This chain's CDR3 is CASSLGTSLSEQFF. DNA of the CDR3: TGCGCCAGCAGCTTGGGGACTAGTTTAAGTGAGCAGTTCTTC.